These 11 T cell receptor beta chains originate from one sample sequenced in a study of blood T cell repertoires in COVID-19. Clones were read by immunoSEQ multiplex PCR, and TCRdb kept only the in-frame ones, dropping some. This table holds some 21,000 clones, more than 85% found once. What was sequenced was peripheral blood. These receptors all stem from a man aged 65 to 79 with active COVID-19.

This clone was counted a few times. This chain joins TRBV7-8 and TRBJ1-5, with D hard to call. V lost 5 bases, J lost 4 bases, and 21 bases lay in between. CDR1 is SGHVS and CDR2 is FQNEAQ in the germline V gene. CDR3 size: 17 residues. The CDR3 region is CASSRTPVDFWNQPQHF. The CDR3 DNA reads TGTGCCAGCAGCAGGACCCCAGTGGACTTTTGGAATCAGCCCCAGCATTTT. The whole variable domain, filled in from reference TRBV7-8 and TRBJ1-5, reads GAGVSQSPRYKVAKRGQDVALRCDPISGHVSLFWYQQALGQGPEFLTYFQNEAQLDKSGLPSDRFFAERPEGSVSTLKIQRTQQEDSAVYLCASSRTPVDFWNQPQHFGDGTRLSIL.

V and J are TRBV7-9 and TRBJ1-3, with 7 bases identical to TRBD1. Looked up from germline, CDR1 is SEHNR and CDR2 is FQNEAQ (reference sequence). The J segment lost 2 bases and the V segment lost 5 bases, leaving 3 bases of the junction unmatched. The CDR3 covers 14 residues. The CDR3 reads CASSQGQTGNTIYF. In DNA, the CDR3 is TGTGCCAGCAGCCAGGGACAGACTGGAAACACCATATATTTT.

The V and J genes are TRBV4-2 and TRBJ2-3; 7 bases align to TRBD2. The CDR3 is made up of 16 amino acids. Losses at the gene ends were 0 bases for V and 1 base for J; bases not matched to a gene: 4. The V gene's germline CDR1 is LGHNA and CDR2 YNFKEQ. CDR3 in amino acids: CASSQDYTSGTDTQYF. The CDR3 DNA is TGTGCCAGCAGCCAAGATTATACTAGCGGCACAGATACGCAGTATTTT.

The chain joins TRBV29-1 to TRBJ2-1, with 13 bases that match TRBD2. The CDR3 consists of 15 residues. The trim removed 3 bases at V and 13 bases at J, leaving 12 bases unmatched. CDR1 is SQVTM, CDR2 ANQGSEA, per germline. The CDR3 sequence: CSVDPGTSGIPGQFF. In DNA form, the CDR3 reads TGCAGCGTTGACCCCGGGACTAGCGGGATCCCAGGCCAGTTCTTC.

The rearrangement uses TRBV10-3 and TRBJ1-4; possible D gene TRBD1, 5 bases. The CDR3 loop spans 14 amino acids. Trimming left V 6 bases short and J 0 bases short, with 8 bases between. Germline-derived CDR1 and CDR2 are ENHRY and SYGVKD. CDR3 in amino acids: CAIRSGATNEKLFF. CDR3 in DNA: TGTGCCATCAGGTCGGGGGCAACTAATGAAAAACTGTTTTTT.

This chain uses TRBV11-2 with TRBJ1-4; D is ambiguous. CDR1 and CDR2 (germline): SGHAT, FQNNGV. V lost 4 bases, J lost 0 bases, and 6 bases lay in between. The CDR3 is 14 amino acids. CDR3 bases: TGTGCCAGCAGCTGGAGTGCAACTAATGAAAAACTGTTTTTT. This gives the protein CASSWSATNEKLFF.

This rearrangement joins TRBV6-5 to TRBJ2-3; the D gene is possibly TRBD2 (6 bases). The CDR3 consists of 12 residues. Germline assignment: CDR1 MNHEY and CDR2 SVGAGI. Trimming removed 6 bases from V and 3 bases from J, with 7 bases in between. CDR3 residues: CASRSGTDTQYF. The CDR3 nucleotides read TGTGCCAGCAGGAGCGGGACAGATACGCAGTATTTT.

The gene calls are TRBV10-2 and TRBJ1-2; the match to TRBD1 covers 9 bases. Germline-derived CDR1 and CDR2 are WSHSY and SAAADI. The length of the CDR3 is 15 residues. Germline trimming cut 2 bases from V and 8 bases from J; bases unmatched to any gene: 9. The CDR3 nucleotides read TGCGCCAGCAGTGAGAGCGGGACAGGGTCCCAAGGCTACACCTTC. Protein: CASSESGTGSQGYTF.

The chain employs TRBV7-8 and TRBJ2-3; a weak D match, TRBD2 (7 bases). This CDR3 is 16 amino acids long. Germline CDR1 SGHVS, CDR2 FQNEAQ. Trimming took off 1 base at V and 3 bases at J, with 14 bases between the two ends. The CDR3 sequence: CASSLVAGAETDTQYF. The CDR3 DNA sequence: TGTGCCAGCAGCTTAGTTGCGGGGGCAGAGACAGATACGCAGTATTTT.

V gene TRBV29-1 combines with J gene TRBJ1-1; 9 bases align to TRBD1. The J segment lost 5 bases and the V segment lost 7 bases, leaving 8 bases of the junction unmatched. The CDR3 covers 13 residues. The germline V gene has CDR1 SQVTM and CDR2 ANQGSEA. The CDR3 protein is CSGTRQGGTEAFF. Here the CDR3 DNA reads TGCAGCGGGACAAGACAGGGGGGGACTGAAGCTTTCTTT.

This clone was counted a few times. The chain uses TRBV2 and TRBJ2-3; 10 bases are a match to TRBD2. The V gene end was trimmed by 7 bases and the J gene end by 6 bases; junction bases not matched to a gene: 13. Germline CDR1 is SNHLY and CDR2 is FYNNEI. This CDR3 spans 16 amino acids. This chain's CDR3 is CASNFPSGGPRDTQYF. The CDR3 DNA reads as TGTGCCAGCAATTTCCCTAGCGGGGGCCCCAGGGATACGCAGTATTTT.